This TCR beta chain was sequenced during a study of blood T cell repertoires in COVID-19. Overall study context: Researchers got acute and convalescent COVID-19 samples from the United States, Italy and Spain. PBMCs, B-cell-depleted T cells, or T cells provided the cDNA or gDNA that made up the material.

TCRdb keeps only in-frame clones here, not all; method: immunoSEQ multiplex PCR. Of roughly 360,000 clones in the sample, roughly 88% were seen once. V lost 5 bases and J lost 1, with 3 bases in between. There are 11 residues in the CDR3. Recruitment covered about 25 US areas and drew participants whose ages spanned roughly 18 to 89 years. Cohorts were assigned according to the clinical history that participants reported. The source material was PBMCs or T cells enriched from blood (not recorded which). This clonotype was sampled from a woman aged 30 to 39 with acute COVID-19. The genes are TRBV12-3 or TRBV12-4 and TRBJ2-7, with D uncertain. The CDR3 loop reads CASSPSYEQYF. CDR3 nucleotide sequence: TGTGCCAGCAGTCCTTCCTACGAGCAGTACTTC.